The clone carrying this T cell receptor (beta chain) came up a few times. Its matching antigen is unknown. This entry comes from a study of post-analysis software for immune sequencing data. Study results and caveats: Included in a set of about 5 TRBV segments more frequent in patients than controls were TRBV5-6, TRBV5-1 and TRBV20-1.

Sequencing libraries made from TCR beta cDNA carried unique molecular identifiers. TCRdb processed the PCR reads anew with MiXCR; each CDR3 protein has one entry. The sample includes 750,000 to 900,000 distinct CDR3 sequences, 40% to 55% of them seen just once. Trimming cost V 7 bases and J 2 bases, with 12 bases left between them. The germline gives CDR1 DFQATT, CDR2 SNEGSKA (reference sequence). CDR3 length equals 12 residues. The origin of this receptor is a girl aged 10 to 17 with multiple sclerosis. The sequencing input was blood. The chain employs TRBV20-1 and TRBJ2-7, with D unclear. The CDR3 coding sequence is TGCAGTGGAGGCAGCGCCACCTACGAGCAGTACTTC. Amino acids: CSGGSATYEQYF.